The present entry profiles one T cell receptor (beta chain) with its context. This entry belongs to a study of blood T cell repertoires in COVID-19. Turning to the study itself: T cells, B-cell-depleted T cells, or PBMCs provided the cDNA or gDNA that served as material.

Here immunoSEQ multiplex PCR was the method, and the copy in TCRdb shows in-frame clones only, minus some. The sample lists approximately 230,000 clones; approximately 84% were seen once. The germline gives CDR1 MNHEY, CDR2 SVGAGI. The CDR3 is 14 residues long. The J segment lost 8 bases and the V segment lost 7 bases, leaving 6 bases of the junction unmatched. Participants were placed into cohorts based on the clinical history they reported. The chain combines TRBV6-5 with TRBJ1-6; 9 bases are a match to TRBD1. Sequencing used PBMCs or T cells enriched from blood (not recorded which). The clonotype originates from a man aged 40-50 years who had recovered from COVID-19. The CDR3 DNA reads as TGTGCCAGCACCCCACAGGGGGCATATTCACCCCTCCACTTT. This translates into CASTPQGAYSPLHF.